The entry that follows covers one T cell receptor beta chain sequence. The sample originates from a study of blood T cell repertoires in COVID-19. Study background: Italy, Spain and the United States were the sources of the convalescent and acute COVID-19 samples. PBMCs, B-cell-depleted T cells, or T cells were the source of the cDNA or gDNA that made up the material.

The germline V gene has CDR1 SQVTM and CDR2 ANQGSEA. Losses at the gene ends were 6 bases for V and 6 bases for J; bases not matched to a gene: 16. The CDR3 is 15 residues long. In the study's own analysis: Reference gene primer amplification gave estimated nucleated cell counts. The data were produced by immunoSEQ multiplex PCR, yet TCRdb's version contains in-frame clones alone and is incomplete. V, J and clone size reflect that table, while D and trimming were determined from the DNA. The table lists roughly 150,000 clones, roughly four fifths of them singletons, with roughly 3.5% in the top ten. The chain combines TRBV29-1 with TRBJ2-7; 8 positions match TRBD2. The sequencing input was peripheral blood. The TCR comes from a woman of 80 years or more with acute or convalescent COVID-19. The CDR3 sequence is CSVKTLADRTTEQYF. The CDR3 DNA is TGCAGCGTGAAAACACTAGCGGACAGAACTACCGAGCAGTACTTC.